The clone carrying this T cell receptor (beta chain) appeared a single time. V was shortened by 0 bases and J by 0 bases, with 4 bases between the two germline ends. Germline CDR1 is SGHRS and CDR2 is YFSETQ. The CDR3 spans 14 residues. This sample is part of a study of blood T cell repertoires in COVID-19. Study processing details: Nucleated cell counts were estimated from reference gene primer amplification. Using immunoSEQ multiplex PCR, the repertoire was profiled, and TCRdb retains in-frame clones only, with some absent. The DNA was the basis for D and trimming; V, J and clone size are from that table. The sample has roughly 80,000 clones; around 80% are singletons.

This TCR was sampled from a man between 45 and 60 years old with acute or convalescent COVID-19. The rearrangement uses TRBV5-1 and TRBJ1-5; D ambiguous. The sequencing sample was made of peripheral blood. In DNA, the CDR3 is TGCGCCAGCAGCTTGGGGCATAGCAATCAGCCCCAGCATTTT. It yields the protein CASSLGHSNQPQHF.